The 28 T cell receptor beta chains below come from one sample, sequenced in a study of blood T cell repertoires in COVID-19. The assay was immunoSEQ multiplex PCR, and TCRdb's table has in-frame clones only and misses some. The sample has roughly 200,000 clones, approximately 80% seen once. The sample was peripheral blood. These receptor sequences come from a woman at least 80 years old with active or convalescent COVID-19.

The chain couples TRBV4-2 to TRBJ1-1; the D is unclear. Per the germline V gene, CDR1 is LGHNA and CDR2 is YNFKEQ. V dropped 0 bases and J dropped 1 base, with 9 bases sitting between them. The CDR3 contains 15 residues. CDR3 nucleotides: TGTGCCAGCAGCCAAGAGGGCCAGAGGAACACTGAAGCTTTCTTT. This encodes CASSQEGQRNTEAFF.

V gene TRBV5-3 combines with J gene TRBJ1-2; 7 bases fit TRBD1. TRBV5-3 is flagged as an ORF with uncertain function. The trim removed 4 bases at V and 4 bases at J, leaving 10 bases unmatched. This CDR3 is built from 15 residues. The CDR3 DNA sequence: TGTGCCAGAAGCCAAAAAACCGGGACAGTCTATGGCTACACCTTC. Translating gives CARSQKTGTVYGYTF.

The rearrangement uses TRBV7-2 and TRBJ1-3; 7 nucleotides line up with TRBD1. The CDR3 extends over 13 amino acids. The germline V gene encodes CDR1 SGHTA and CDR2 FQGNSA. V shed 6 bases and J 1 base; nucleotides not matched to a gene: 0. The CDR3 protein is CASRTGSGNTIYF. The CDR3 coding sequence is TGTGCCAGCAGGACAGGGTCTGGAAACACCATATATTTT.

The rearrangement joins TRBV5-1 to TRBJ1-1, with 8 bases matching TRBD1. This CDR3 is 13 amino acids long. Per the germline V gene, CDR1 is SGHRS and CDR2 is YFSETQ. The J segment lost 1 base and the V segment lost 7 bases, leaving 3 bases of the junction unmatched. CDR3 region: CASHRGTNTEAFF. CDR3 coding DNA: TGCGCCAGCCACAGGGGGACGAACACTGAAGCTTTCTTT.

This chain uses TRBV21-1 with TRBJ2-3; the DNA was not used to check the table's D call, TRBD2. TRBV21-1 is listed as a pseudogene. The CDR3 contains 17 residues. The CDR3 loop reads CASSLSRLASPTDTQYF. The CDR3 DNA is TGTGCCAGCAGCCTTTCCCGTCTAGCCTCCCCCACAGATACGCAGTATTTT.

The genes are TRBV6-6 and TRBJ1-6; 8 nucleotides agree with TRBD1. The CDR3 is made up of 18 amino acids. CDR1 and CDR2 (germline): MNHNY, SVGAGI (reference sequence). V was clipped by 6 bases and J by 13 bases; unmatched bases: 23. The chain's CDR3 is CASRRRQGQDIGTWPLHF. The CDR3 DNA sequence: TGTGCCAGCAGGCGAAGACAGGGGCAAGATATAGGCACGTGGCCCCTCCACTTT.

V is TRBV7-3 and J is TRBJ1-1; D remains unclear. Germline values: CDR1 SGHTA, CDR2 FQGTGA. This CDR3 has 15 residues. V lost 0 bases to trimming and J lost 6 bases, with 14 bases between them. Here the CDR3 DNA reads TGTGCCAGCAGCTTAACGGTTAATAAGAGGGCTGAAGCTTTCTTT. It translates to CASSLTVNKRAEAFF.

V usage is TRBV15 and J usage is TRBJ2-5, with 8 bases identical to TRBD2. The CDR3 spans 14 residues. The V gene's germline CDR1 is LNHNV and CDR2 YYDKDF (reference sequence). V lost 1 base to trimming and J lost 5 bases; unmatched junction nucleotides: 3. CDR3: CATSRGRLAETQYF. DNA for the CDR3: TGTGCCACCAGCAGAGGCCGACTAGCGGAGACCCAGTACTTC.

The chain couples TRBV6-5 to TRBJ2-1, with 7 bases aligning to TRBD2. J lost 7 bases, V lost 4 bases, and 13 bases had no gene match. In germline, CDR1 is MNHEY, CDR2 SVGAGI. CDR3 size: 16 residues. CDR3 amino acids: CASSFASGRLWNEQFF. The CDR3 bases are TGTGCCAGCAGTTTCGCTAGCGGTCGGCTTTGGAATGAGCAGTTCTTC.

The chain uses TRBV9 and TRBJ2-7; D is possibly TRBD2 (7 bases). Germline values: CDR1 SGDLS, CDR2 YYNGEE. Trimming removed 0 bases at V and 2 bases at J, with 12 bases between. The CDR3 consists of 15 residues. As DNA, the CDR3 is TGTGCCAGCAGCGTAGGGACCGGGGGGCCCTACGAGCAGTACTTC. Translated, it gives CASSVGTGGPYEQYF.

The chain combines TRBV7-2 with TRBJ2-7, with D tentatively TRBD2 (5 bases). Germline V lookup: CDR1 SGHTA, CDR2 FQGNSA. This CDR3 has 16 residues. With 1 base removed from V and 0 bases from J, the gap between germline ends came to 13 bases. CDR3 sequence reads: CASSLDAGTSSYEQYF. DNA for the CDR3: TGTGCCAGCAGCTTAGACGCGGGTACGAGCTCCTACGAGCAGTACTTC.

The chain recombines TRBV24-1 with TRBJ1-1; TRBD1 matches at 7 bases. The CDR3 is 16 amino acids. The V gene's germline CDR1 is KGHDR and CDR2 SFDVKD. V was clipped by 3 bases and J by 1 base; unmatched bases: 7. In DNA, the CDR3 is TGTGCCACCAGTGATCCGCGAAAGGGGGCGAACACTGAAGCTTTCTTT. This sequence encodes CATSDPRKGANTEAFF.

The rearrangement links TRBV4-3 to TRBJ2-1; 9 nucleotides agree with TRBD2. The length of the CDR3 is 16 residues. After removal of 5 bases from V and 0 bases from J, the junction contained 5 bases not matched to a gene. Germline lookup yields CDR1 LGHNA and CDR2 YSLEER. CDR3 sequence (DNA): TGCGCCAGCAGCGCCCTAGCGGGGAACTCCTACAATGAGCAGTTCTTC. Amino acids: CASSALAGNSYNEQFF.

The chain uses TRBV19 and TRBJ1-2; D is undetermined. Germline V gene lookup returns CDR1 LNHDA and CDR2 SQIVND (reference sequence). The CDR3 contains 13 residues. Trimming shortened V by 6 bases and J by 6 bases, and 14 bases separated the two germline ends. CDR3 amino acids: CASRALVVDGYTF. The CDR3 DNA reads as TGTGCCAGTAGGGCCCTCGTGGTCGATGGCTACACCTTC.

The chain combines TRBV9 with TRBJ2-1, with D possibly being TRBD1 (6 bases). The germline gives CDR1 SGDLS, CDR2 YYNGEE. This CDR3 is 15 amino acids long. Trimming cost V 1 base and J 0 bases, with 8 bases left between them. CDR3 region: CASSVTGSSYNEQFF. CDR3 nucleotides: TGTGCCAGCAGCGTAACAGGGTCCTCCTACAATGAGCAGTTCTTC.

This chain joins TRBV6-2 or TRBV6-3 and TRBJ1-6, with TRBD1 identical over 8 bases. The CDR3 extends over 16 amino acids. The germline V gene has CDR1 MNHEY and CDR2 SVGEGT. Unmatched junction bases numbered 5, after V lost 0 bases and J lost 7 bases. In nucleotides, the CDR3 is TGTGCCAGCAGTTACTCGAGCGACAGGGGAAATTCACCCCTCCACTTT. Its translation: CASSYSSDRGNSPLHF.

The chain couples TRBV10-3 to TRBJ1-6; D unclear. Trimming left V 3 bases short and J 6 bases short, with 9 bases between. CDR3 size: 14 residues. Germline CDR1 and CDR2: ENHRY and SYGVKD. The CDR3 DNA reads as TGTGCCATCAGTGAAGTTCGGGGTAATTCACCCCTCCACTTT. Translating it yields CAISEVRGNSPLHF.

This clone was counted only a few times. Additional DNA sequences in this sample encode the identical CDR3. V usage is TRBV28 and J usage is TRBJ1-2; a weak D match, TRBD1 (5 bases). Per germline, CDR1 MDHEN and CDR2 SYDVKM. The CDR3 totals 13 residues. Deletions cut 6 bases from V and 6 bases from J, with 14 bases between. Here the CDR3 reads CASRPTGRDGYTF. The CDR3 DNA reads TGTGCCAGCAGACCTACAGGAAGGGATGGCTACACCTTC.

The chain recombines TRBV7-9 with TRBJ2-5, with TRBD2 matching 8 bases. The V gene's germline CDR1 is SEHNR and CDR2 FQNEAQ (reference sequence). The CDR3 has 13 amino acids. The J segment lost 5 bases and the V segment lost 5 bases, leaving 4 bases of the junction unmatched. CDR3 nucleotides: TGTGCCAGCAGCGGGACTAGGGGGGAGACCCAGTACTTC. This gives the protein CASSGTRGETQYF.

The chain couples TRBV19 to TRBJ1-4, with 9 bases fitting TRBD1. This CDR3 has 15 residues. Germline CDR1 reads LNHDA; CDR2 reads SQIVND (reference sequence). V was clipped by 5 bases and J by 7 bases; unmatched bases: 8. CDR3 DNA sequence: TGTGCCAGTAGTCCAGAAGGGACAGGGCCTGAAAAACTGTTTTTT. It translates to CASSPEGTGPEKLFF.

This sequence joins TRBV21-1 and TRBJ1-5; the D segment call TRBD1 is taken from the table without a DNA check. TRBV21-1 is deemed a pseudogene. The CDR3 contains 18 residues. The CDR3 sequence is CASSKNGPGRPRNQPQHF. As DNA, the CDR3 is TGTGCCAGCAGCAAAAACGGCCCAGGGCGGCCGCGCAATCAGCCCCAGCATTTT.

The chain couples TRBV7-3 to TRBJ2-2; D gene uncertain. The CDR3 has 13 amino acids. The V gene lost 5 bases and the J gene lost 6 bases, with 10 bases spanning the gap. Germline CDR1 reads SGHTA; CDR2 reads FQGTGA. CDR3 sequence (DNA): TGTGCCAGCAGCCCCATTAGTGCCGGGGAGCTGTTTTTT. This sequence encodes CASSPISAGELFF.

The rearrangement links TRBV2 to TRBJ1-2, with 8 bases lining up with TRBD1. Trimming took 6 bases from V and 8 from J; bases not matched to a gene: 8. Germline-derived CDR1 and CDR2 are SNHLY and FYNNEI. The CDR3 is made up of 13 amino acids. The CDR3 bases are TGTGCCAGCAGCGCCGGGACAGGATTAGGCTACACCTTC. It specifies CASSAGTGLGYTF.

The chain combines TRBV5-4 with TRBJ2-3; 15 bases align to TRBD2. This CDR3 is built from 18 residues. Looked up from germline, CDR1 is SGHNT and CDR2 is YYREEE (reference sequence). V shed 4 bases, J shed 3 bases, and the junction held 9 bases outside the gene matches. CDR3 region: CASSPGLAGGDLTDTQYF. The CDR3 region has the DNA TGTGCCAGCAGCCCGGGACTAGCGGGGGGCGACTTGACAGATACGCAGTATTTT.

The chain uses TRBV9 and TRBJ2-7, with 7 nucleotides matching TRBD1. CDR3 length equals 17 residues. V shed 0 bases, J shed 5 bases, and the junction held 14 bases outside the gene matches. CDR1 is SGDLS, CDR2 YYNGEE, per germline. CDR3 coding DNA: TGTGCCAGCAGCGTAGCTGGGCGGACAGGTATCATCCACGAGCAGTACTTC. Protein: CASSVAGRTGIIHEQYF.

The CDR3 loop is CASSSRADRGPEKLFF. The CDR3 nucleotides read TGTGCCAGCAGCTCCAGAGCGGACAGGGGGCCTGAAAAACTGTTTTTT. The chain couples TRBV9 to TRBJ1-4, with 11 bases lining up with TRBD1. Unmatched junction bases numbered 9, after V lost 4 bases and J lost 7 bases. This CDR3 contains 16 residues. Germline V gives CDR1 SGDLS, CDR2 YYNGEE. Full variable domain (rest looked up from reference TRBV9 and TRBJ1-4): DSGVTQTPKHLITATGQRVTLRCSPRSGDLSVYWYQQSLDQGLQFLIQYYNGEERAKGNILERFSAQQFPDLHSELNLSSLELGDSALYFCASSSRADRGPEKLFFGSGTQLSVL.

The chain uses TRBV5-8 and TRBJ2-3, with 11 positions matching TRBD2. CDR1 and CDR2 from the germline V gene are SGHTS and YDEGEE. The CDR3 extends over 15 amino acids. With V trimmed by 4 bases and J by 4 bases, 5 bases remained unmatched. The CDR3 loop is CASSLSGRAADTQYF. The DNA for the CDR3 is TGTGCCAGCAGCCTTAGCGGGAGGGCCGCAGATACGCAGTATTTT.

The rearrangement joins TRBV7-3 to TRBJ1-1; the match to TRBD1 covers 8 bases. The CDR3 length is 13 residues. After removal of 2 bases from V and 5 bases from J, the junction contained 1 base not matched to a gene. The germline V gene has CDR1 SGHTA and CDR2 FQGTGA. The CDR3 nucleotides read TGTGCCAGCAGCTTAGACAGGGGAACTGAAGCTTTCTTT. This translates into CASSLDRGTEAFF.